This T cell receptor beta chain is drawn from a study of monozygotic twins with cystic fibrosis. Looking at the study overall: With roughly 16 PCR cycles, barcoded libraries came from around 3 micrograms of fragmented DNA.

The study's findings and limits: Co-twins had the most similar V usage for 13 of 16 pairs, J for 8. Median Simpson clonality of approximately 0.0091 suggested naive T cells predominated. Unrelated CF individuals shared fewer identical clonotypes than monozygotic CF twins.

Clones were read by immunoSEQ multiplex PCR, and TCRdb kept only the in-frame ones, dropping some. The data hold around 34,000 clones, with more than 60% observed a single time. V was shortened by 0 bases and J by 3 bases, with 6 bases between the two germline ends. Per the germline V gene, CDR1 is SGDLS and CDR2 is YYNGEE. This CDR3 is built from 13 residues. A word on this clone: Its target is not known.

This receptor was obtained from a girl aged 5 to 17 with cystic fibrosis. The chain recombines TRBV9 with TRBJ2-5; perhaps TRBD1 as D (6 bases). Sequenced material: blood. CDR3 loop: CASSVDREETQYF. CDR3 in DNA: TGTGCCAGCAGCGTAGACAGGGAAGAGACCCAGTACTTC. The variable domain in full, with the rest retrieved from reference TRBV9 and TRBJ2-5, is DSGVTQTPKHLITATGQRVTLRCSPRSGDLSVYWYQQSLDQGLQFLIQYYNGEERAKGNILERFSAQQFPDLHSELNLSSLELGDSALYFCASSVDREETQYFGPGTRLLVL.